The 32 T cell receptor beta chains reported below all come from one sample, sequenced in a study of shared clonotypes between healthy human individuals. Naive CD8 populations comprised CD45RO-negative cells positively selected for CCR7, excluding terminally differentiated effector memory CD45RA+ cells. Method: immunoSEQ multiplex PCR; TCRdb's copy keeps in-frame clones and lacks some. This sample has around 640,000 clones, with approximately 96% found just once. The sample was naive CD8+ T cells sorted from blood. The receptors come from a young woman in good health.

The chain couples TRBV7-9 to TRBJ2-7; D is possibly TRBD1 or TRBD2 (6 bases each). The CDR3 is 12 residues long. Germline loops: CDR1 SEHNR, CDR2 FQNEAQ (reference sequence). V was clipped by 5 bases and J by 7 bases, with 12 bases between them. The CDR3 here is CASSHLGGEQYF. The CDR3 DNA sequence: TGTGCCAGCAGCCACTTAGGGGGGGAGCAGTACTTC.

V and J are TRBV29-1 and TRBJ2-5; 7 bases match TRBD1. The DNA end is more similar to TRBJ2-7, so the J call may be wrong. This CDR3 spans 13 amino acids. Germline CDR1 SQVTM, CDR2 ANQGSEA. The CDR3 bases are TGCAGCGTTGTCGAACAGGGGTTCGACGAGCAGTACTTC. Protein sequence: CSVVEQGFDEQYF.

This rearrangement joins TRBV10-3 to TRBJ1-1; a weak D match, TRBD1 (5 bases). V shed 0 bases and J shed 1 base, with 12 bases lying between them. CDR3 length: 16 amino acids. Germline CDR1 and CDR2: ENHRY and SYGVKD. CDR3 DNA: TGTGCCATCAGTGAGTCGCAGGTGGGACGGAACACTGAAGCTTTCTTT. Its translation is CAISESQVGRNTEAFF.

The chain links TRBV11-2 to TRBJ2-7, with D unclear. Deletions cut 4 bases from V and 0 bases from J, with 13 bases between. Germline-derived CDR1 and CDR2 are SGHAT and FQNNGV. This CDR3 contains 15 residues. The CDR3: CASSWASVISYEQYF. CDR3 nucleotides: TGTGCCAGCAGCTGGGCGAGCGTCATCTCCTACGAGCAGTACTTC.

The V and J genes are TRBV6-5 and TRBJ2-7; D gene unclear. V dropped 10 bases and J dropped 7 bases, with 14 bases sitting between them. Germline V gives CDR1 MNHEY, CDR2 SVGAGI. The CDR3 has 11 residues. The chain's CDR3 is CATTSFGEQYF. For the CDR3, the DNA is TGTGCCACCACGTCTTTCGGGGAGCAGTACTTC.

The chain is built from TRBV10-3 and TRBJ2-7, with 7 bases fitting TRBD1. CDR1 and CDR2 (germline): ENHRY, SYGVKD. The CDR3 sequence is 17 residues long. J lost 5 bases, V lost 2 bases, and 15 bases had no gene match. DNA for the CDR3: TGTGCCATCAGTGAGCTCCCCCAAGACAGGGTGACCCACGAGCAGTACTTC. The encoded protein is CAISELPQDRVTHEQYF.

The chain is built from TRBV19 and TRBJ2-7, with 8 nucleotides matching TRBD1. This CDR3 contains 18 residues. The J segment lost 1 base and the V segment lost 2 bases, leaving 13 bases of the junction unmatched. The germline V gene has CDR1 LNHDA and CDR2 SQIVND (reference sequence). This chain's CDR3 is CASSISGPGQEKSYEQYF. Written as DNA, the CDR3 is TGTGCCAGTAGTATAAGCGGCCCGGGACAGGAAAAATCCTACGAGCAGTACTTC.

The J gene is TRBJ2-7, the V gene TRBV27, with 11 bases aligning to TRBD2. V lost 6 bases, J lost 0 bases, and 4 bases stayed unmatched. The CDR3 loop spans 15 amino acids. Per germline, CDR1 MNHEY and CDR2 SMNVEV (reference sequence). The CDR3 protein is CASSLGLADSYEQYF. The CDR3 DNA reads as TGTGCCAGCAGCTTGGGACTAGCGGACTCCTACGAGCAGTACTTC.

V and J are TRBV19 and TRBJ1-5; the match to TRBD1 covers 7 bases. Germline-derived CDR1 and CDR2 are LNHDA and SQIVND (reference sequence). CDR3 length equals 17 residues. Trimming cost V 8 bases and J 4 bases; bases outside gene matches: 17. The CDR3: CASAPGQIGLLNQPQHF. The CDR3 coding sequence is TGTGCCAGTGCACCGGGACAGATTGGTTTATTGAATCAGCCCCAGCATTTT. The entire variable domain, with the rest obtained from reference TRBV19 and TRBJ1-5, is as follows: DGGITQSPKYLFRKEGQNVTLSCEQNLNHDAMYWYRQDPGQGLRLIYYSQIVNDFQKGDIAEGYSVSREKKESFPLTVTSAQKNPTAFYLCASAPGQIGLLNQPQHFGDGTRLSIL.

The sample holds one count of this clone. J is TRBJ2-1 and V is TRBV7-9; no clear D. Germline-derived CDR1 and CDR2 are SEHNR and FQNEAQ (reference sequence). The CDR3 contains 11 residues. Trimming cost V 7 bases and J 9 bases, with 10 bases left between them. The CDR3 here is CASTPLGEQFF. The CDR3 bases are TGTGCCAGCACCCCGCTCGGTGAGCAGTTCTTC.

This chain joins TRBV27 and TRBJ2-1, with 8 positions matching TRBD2. This CDR3 spans 13 amino acids. CDR1 and CDR2 (germline): MNHEY, SMNVEV (reference sequence). With 5 bases clipped from V and 8 bases from J, the junction kept 5 bases outside the gene matches. The CDR3 reads CASSAAGVDEQFF. The CDR3 nucleotides are TGTGCCAGCAGTGCAGCGGGAGTGGATGAGCAGTTCTTC.

This chain connects TRBV4-1 to TRBJ2-5; D assignment may be TRBD1 or TRBD2 (5 bases each). The length of the CDR3 is 13 residues. The germline V and J ends were trimmed by 1 base and 5 bases, with 8 bases remaining between them. Germline-derived CDR1 and CDR2 are MGHRA and YSYEKL. The CDR3 spells CASSQVEGETQYF. The CDR3 DNA reads as TGCGCCAGCAGCCAAGTTGAGGGGGAGACCCAGTACTTC.

The chain links TRBV13 to TRBJ2-3; TRBD1 might be the D (6 bases). Trimming pared 5 bases from V and 0 bases from J, leaving 12 bases between. The CDR3 has 15 amino acids. The germline V gene has CDR1 PRHDT and CDR2 FYEKMQ (reference sequence). The CDR3 reads CASSPRQDSTDTQYF. CDR3 DNA: TGTGCCAGCAGCCCAAGACAGGATAGCACAGATACGCAGTATTTT.

The chain employs TRBV19 and TRBJ2-2; 8 positions match TRBD2. Germline CDR1 reads LNHDA; CDR2 reads SQIVND (reference sequence). The CDR3 covers 16 residues. V was clipped by 0 bases and J by 4 bases; unmatched bases: 4. In DNA, the CDR3 is TGTGCCAGTAGTATAGACCATAGCGGGATCACCGGGGAGCTGTTTTTT. It codes for CASSIDHSGITGELFF.

CDR3 nucleotide sequence: TGTGCCAGCAGTGAAATCGCCCGACTAGCGGGGGGCCCGGGAGATACGCAGTATTTT. Its translation is CASSEIARLAGGPGDTQYF. The rearrangement links TRBV6-1 to TRBJ2-3, with 13 bases aligning to TRBD2. J was trimmed by 5 bases and V by 2 bases; bases with no gene match: 13. Germline loops: CDR1 MNHNS, CDR2 SASEGT. This CDR3 is built from 19 residues.

The chain uses TRBV28 and TRBJ1-4; no definite D call. This CDR3 contains 18 residues. V gave up 7 bases and J gave up 0 bases, with 21 bases separating them. In germline, CDR1 is MDHEN, CDR2 SYDVKM. This CDR3 reads CASNGWAAEDATNEKLFF. In DNA form, the CDR3 reads TGTGCCAGCAACGGGTGGGCAGCGGAAGATGCAACTAATGAAAAACTGTTTTTT.

The chain combines TRBV28 with TRBJ2-7, with a possible D match to TRBD2 (6 bases). The V gene's germline CDR1 is MDHEN and CDR2 SYDVKM. Between the trimmed V and J ends, which lost 5 bases and 3 bases, there was a span of 20 bases. This CDR3 is built from 16 residues. The CDR3 nucleotides are TGTGCCAGCAGTGGTGACCGGGACTCCCGCTACTACGAGCAGTACTTC. Translation: CASSGDRDSRYYEQYF.

The chain is built from TRBV27 and TRBJ2-1, with 15 bases lining up with TRBD2. With 4 bases clipped from V and 0 bases from J, the junction kept 7 bases outside the gene matches. Germline lookup yields CDR1 MNHEY and CDR2 SMNVEV (reference sequence). The CDR3 is made up of 19 amino acids. CDR3 sequence: CASSSIGLAGGSSYNEQFF. The CDR3 DNA follows: TGTGCCAGCAGTTCCATAGGACTAGCGGGAGGGAGCTCCTACAATGAGCAGTTCTTC.

The J gene is TRBJ2-1, the V gene TRBV5-6; the D call may be TRBD1 or TRBD2 (5 bases each). The CDR3 extends over 17 amino acids. The germline V gene encodes CDR1 SGHDT and CDR2 YYEEEE. V gave up 4 bases and J gave up 0 bases, with 17 bases separating them. CDR3 DNA: TGTGCCAGCAGCCCCTCCGGGACGGGGAGCTCCTACAATGAGCAGTTCTTC. It translates to CASSPSGTGSSYNEQFF.

In its sample, this clone was seen once. In the same sample, other DNA sequences code for this CDR3. CDR3 DNA sequence: TGCAGCGTGGATCCAAGCGGGAGGACAGATACGCAGTATTTT. Translating it yields CSVDPSGRTDTQYF. The rearrangement links TRBV29-1 to TRBJ2-3, with TRBD2 identical over 9 bases. The CDR3 extends over 14 amino acids. Germline loops: CDR1 SQVTM, CDR2 ANQGSEA. V lost 6 bases, J lost 3 bases, and 7 bases stayed unmatched.

The rearrangement links TRBV10-2 to TRBJ2-7; no firm D call. V was cut by 4 bases and J by 5 bases, with 6 bases left in between. The germline V gene has CDR1 WSHSY and CDR2 SAAADI. There are 11 residues in the CDR3. This chain's CDR3 is CASSGGDEQYF. DNA of the CDR3: TGCGCCAGCAGTGGTGGTGACGAGCAGTACTTC.

The chain recombines TRBV28 with TRBJ1-1, with a possible D match to TRBD1 (5 bases). The germline gives CDR1 MDHEN, CDR2 SYDVKM. Trimming took 6 bases from V and 5 from J, leaving 19 bases between them. The CDR3 is 15 amino acids. CDR3 residues: CASSRGTPEETEAFF. Written as DNA, the CDR3 is TGTGCCAGCAGCCGGGGGACGCCTGAGGAGACTGAAGCTTTCTTT.

This CDR3 is CASSFKAWDTEAFF. DNA for the CDR3: TGTGCCAGCAGTTTTAAGGCATGGGACACTGAAGCTTTCTTT. The V gene is TRBV28, the J gene TRBJ1-1; no clear D. This CDR3 spans 14 amino acids. V lost 3 bases and J lost 3, with 11 bases in between. Germline V CDR1 and CDR2: MDHEN, SYDVKM.

This chain connects TRBV2 to TRBJ1-1, with D unclear. The CDR3 covers 11 residues. From germline, CDR1 is SNHLY and CDR2 FYNNEI. V was clipped by 6 bases and J by 1 base, with 3 bases between them. DNA for the CDR3: TGTGCCAGCAGGGCGAACACTGAAGCTTTCTTT. Protein product: CASRANTEAFF.

The V and J genes are TRBV9 and TRBJ2-7; D possibly corresponds to TRBD2 (6 bases). With 4 bases removed from V and 3 bases from J, the gap between germline ends came to 17 bases. The germline CDR1 and CDR2 sequences are SGDLS and YYNGEE. This CDR3 has 15 residues. CDR3 nucleotide sequence: TGTGCCAGCAGCCTAGGGGATTCTAGCGTCTACGAGCAGTACTTC. This codes for CASSLGDSSVYEQYF.

V usage is TRBV5-1 and J usage is TRBJ2-7; 8 nucleotides align to TRBD2. Trimming removed 3 bases from V and 7 bases from J; junction bases left unmatched: 12. This CDR3 comprises 15 residues. The germline V gene has CDR1 SGHRS and CDR2 YFSETQ. Here the CDR3 reads CASSYREGLFGEQYF. The CDR3 DNA follows: TGCGCCAGCAGCTACCGGGAGGGGCTTTTTGGAGAGCAGTACTTC.

The J gene is TRBJ2-7, the V gene TRBV4-1, with 7 bases identical to TRBD1. With 6 bases clipped from V and 0 bases from J, the junction kept 5 bases outside the gene matches. CDR1 and CDR2 from the germline V gene are MGHRA and YSYEKL. The CDR3 loop spans 14 amino acids. In DNA form, the CDR3 reads TGCGCCAGCAGAGGGACAGCAAGCTCCTACGAGCAGTACTTC. This translates into CASRGTASSYEQYF.

V usage is TRBV27 and J usage is TRBJ2-1, with TRBD1 as a possible D gene (6 bases). This CDR3 contains 16 residues. The V gene's germline CDR1 is MNHEY and CDR2 SMNVEV (reference sequence). V was clipped by 5 bases and J by 5 bases, with 19 bases between them. The CDR3 reads CASSHSAGTQNNEQFF. The CDR3 nucleotides read TGTGCCAGCAGTCATTCGGCCGGGACACAAAACAATGAGCAGTTCTTC.

The chain combines TRBV27 with TRBJ1-5, with D tentatively TRBD1 (6 bases). The germline V gene has CDR1 MNHEY and CDR2 SMNVEV (reference sequence). This CDR3 has 14 residues. V was shortened by 1 base and J by 6 bases, with 10 bases between the two germline ends. CDR3 amino acids: CASSLFTGSQPQHF. CDR3 DNA: TGTGCCAGCAGTTTATTTACAGGGAGTCAGCCCCAGCATTTT.

This clone was picked up a small number of times. The chain recombines TRBV13 with TRBJ1-1; D not resolved. Germline V gene sequence: CDR1 PRHDT, CDR2 FYEKMQ (reference sequence). CDR3 length: 15 residues. Trimming shortened V by 5 bases and J by 4 bases, and 17 bases separated the two germline ends. The DNA of the CDR3 is TGTGCCAGCAGCCACGTGGAAAATGGGCGCACTGAAGCTTTCTTT. It codes for CASSHVENGRTEAFF. Looking up the rest from reference TRBV13 and TRBJ1-1 gives the full variable domain: AAGVIQSPRHLIKEKRETATLKCYPIPRHDTVYWYQQGPGQDPQFLISFYEKMQSDKGSIPDRFSAQQFSDYHSELNMSSLELGDSALYFCASSHVENGRTEAFFGQGTRLTVV.

The chain has TRBV7-6 and TRBJ2-7; 8 bases line up with TRBD1. Germline CDR1 reads SGHVS; CDR2 reads FNYEAQ. V trimming: 1 base; J trimming: 4 bases; junction bases outside the gene matches: 6. This CDR3 region has 15 residues. The CDR3 region is CASSLGSGGLYEQYF. CDR3 in DNA: TGTGCCAGCAGCTTAGGTTCAGGGGGCCTTTACGAGCAGTACTTC. Full variable domain (outside the CDR3, taken from reference TRBV7-6 and TRBJ2-7): GAGVSQSPRYKVTKRGQDVALRCDPISGHVSLYWYRQALGQGPEFLTYFNYEAQQDKSGLPNDRFSAERPEGSISTLTIQRTEQRDSAMYRCASSLGSGGLYEQYFGPGTRLTVT.

The rearrangement uses TRBV7-6 and TRBJ2-1; the match to TRBD2 covers 15 bases. After removal of 5 bases from V and 4 bases from J, the junction contained 9 bases not matched to a gene. The germline CDR1 and CDR2 sequences are SGHVS and FNYEAQ. CDR3 length: 18 residues. The DNA for the CDR3 is TGTGCCAGCAGCCGTCCCGGACTAGCGGGAGGGCCTTACAATGAGCAGTTCTTC. Its protein is CASSRPGLAGGPYNEQFF. Complete variable domain (other parts from reference TRBV7-6 and TRBJ2-1): GAGVSQSPRYKVTKRGQDVALRCDPISGHVSLYWYRQALGQGPEFLTYFNYEAQQDKSGLPNDRFSAERPEGSISTLTIQRTEQRDSAMYRCASSRPGLAGGPYNEQFFGPGTRLTVL.